This is a list of T cell receptor beta chains from one sample in a study of T cell responses to AZD1222 COVID-19 vaccine. Sequencing used immunoSEQ multiplex PCR; TCRdb keeps in-frame clones, though not all of them. Altogether roughly 97,000 clones are present, about 87% being singletons, with the ten largest covering over 7.5%. Source: peripheral blood, taken on day 0 of AZD1222 vaccination. These receptors all stem from an adult in good health. Each CDR3 is given with its conserved first and last residue. D genes are given only for firm matches. Clone size, where shown, is once, few, many, or a class for clones that have expanded.

v_gene,d_gene,j_gene,abundance,CDR3aa,CDR3nt
TRBV24-1,-,TRBJ2-7,-,CATSDLRTVAETYEQYF,TGTGCCACCAGTGATTTGCGGACAGTAGCTGAAACCTACGAGCAGTACTTC
TRBV5-4,-,TRBJ2-7,few,CASSLYDGDEQYF,TGTGCCAGCAGCCTATACGACGGGGACGAGCAGTACTTC
TRBV19,TRBD2,TRBJ2-1,-,CASSLTSGGHNEQFF,TGTGCCAGTAGTCTCACTAGCGGGGGACACAATGAGCAGTTCTTC
TRBV25-1,-,TRBJ1-2,-,CASSVSGAGYTF,TGTGCCAGCAGTGTGTCAGGGGCCGGCTACACCTTC
TRBV7-9,-,TRBJ1-2,-,CASTLTGNYGYTF,TGTGCCAGCACCTTAACAGGGAACTATGGCTACACCTTC
TRBV5-1,-,TRBJ1-2,once,CASSYGADGYTF,TGCGCCAGCAGTTACGGGGCCGATGGCTACACCTTC
TRBV27,-,TRBJ2-7,-,CASSGDSYEQYF,TGTGCCAGCAGTGGGGACTCCTACGAGCAGTACTTC
TRBV3-1/TRBV3-2,TRBD2,TRBJ2-5,-,CASSPSMGLLRETQYF,TGTGCCAGCAGCCCTAGCATGGGACTACTGAGGGAGACCCAGTACTTC
TRBV7-2,TRBD2,TRBJ2-1,-,CASSFSSGSSYNEQFF,TGTGCCAGCAGCTTCTCCAGCGGGAGCTCCTACAATGAGCAGTTCTTC
TRBV6-6,TRBD1,TRBJ1-6,-,CASSPWTGSSPLHF,TGTGCCAGCAGTCCGTGGACAGGGTCTTCACCCCTCCACTTT
TRBV6-5,TRBD1,TRBJ1-2,-,CASKWTGGADGYTF,TGTGCCAGCAAATGGACAGGGGGCGCGGATGGCTACACCTTC
TRBV2,TRBD1,TRBJ1-2,-,CAYADRDRGVYGYTF,TGTGCCTACGCGGATCGGGACAGGGGTGTCTATGGCTACACCTTC
TRBV16,-,TRBJ1-2,-,CASSQLGRGGFGYGYTF,TGTGCCAGCAGCCAATTAGGGCGTGGAGGGTTCGGCTATGGCTACACCTTC
TRBV20-1,-,TRBJ1-1,once,CSASQGWSTEAFF,TGCAGTGCTAGTCAGGGATGGAGCACTGAAGCTTTCTTT
TRBV30,-,TRBJ1-5,-,CAWSPAANQPQHF,TGTGCCTGGTCCCCCGCAGCTAATCAGCCCCAGCATTTT
TRBV28,-,TRBJ1-2,-,CASSPGDAGYGYTF,TGTGCCAGCAGTCCGGGGGACGCCGGCTATGGCTACACCTTC
TRBV5-1,-,TRBJ1-4,once,CASSLEGLDRSEKLFF,TGCGCCAGCAGCTTGGAGGGGTTAGACAGGAGTGAAAAACTGTTTTTT
TRBV28,TRBD1,TRBJ2-1,-,CASSSLGQGNEQFF,TGTGCCAGCAGTTCCCTCGGACAGGGCAATGAGCAGTTCTTC
TRBV10-3,TRBD2,TRBJ2-7,-,CAISEPGLAVEEQYF,TGTGCCATCAGTGAACCGGGACTAGCAGTAGAAGAGCAGTACTTC
TRBV19,-,TRBJ1-1,-,CASTLQAMNTEAFF,TGTGCCAGTACCTTACAGGCGATGAACACTGAAGCTTTCTTT
TRBV7-9,TRBD1,TRBJ1-4,-,CASSTTGTALHEKLFF,TGTGCCAGCAGCACAACCGGGACAGCGCTTCATGAAAAACTGTTTTTT
TRBV6-5,TRBD2,TRBJ2-5,-,CASTLMRGSSETQYF,TGTGCCAGCACCCTTATGCGCGGGAGTTCGGAGACCCAGTACTTC
TRBV3-1/TRBV3-2,-,TRBJ1-5,-,CASSLGHHNQPQHF,TGTGCCAGCAGCCTAGGACACCACAATCAGCCCCAGCATTTT
TRBV7-9,-,TRBJ1-1,-,CASSLTVRTEAFF,TGTGCCAGCAGCTTGACAGTACGCACTGAAGCTTTCTTT
TRBV7-3,TRBD1,TRBJ1-6,-,CASSSTGGSPLHF,TGTGCCAGCAGCTCCACAGGGGGATCACCCCTCCACTTT
TRBV30,TRBD1,TRBJ2-2,once,CAWSVRGPNTGELFF,TGTGCCTGGAGTGTGAGGGGGCCCAACACCGGGGAGCTGTTTTTT
TRBV4-1,TRBD2,TRBJ2-3,few,CASSQGSAGPGTDTQYF,TGCGCCAGCAGCCAAGGTTCAGCGGGACCGGGCACAGATACGCAGTATTTT
TRBV28,-,TRBJ1-6,-,CASSFGHYKDSPLHF,TGTGCCAGCAGTTTTGGGCATTACAAGGATTCACCCCTCCACTTT
TRBV6-5,TRBD2,TRBJ2-3,-,CASSYHYGTRADTQYF,TGTGCCAGCAGTTACCATTATGGGACTAGAGCCGATACGCAGTATTTT
TRBV6-4,-,TRBJ1-2,-,CASRGGFYGYTF,TGTGCCAGCAGGGGCGGCTTTTATGGCTACACCTTC
TRBV6-6,TRBD1,TRBJ1-1,-,CASSPTGGTEAFF,TGTGCCAGCAGTCCGACAGGGGGAACTGAAGCTTTCTTT
TRBV11-1,TRBD1,TRBJ1-1,-,CASSLGDRAKYGAFF,TGTGCCAGCAGCTTAGGGGACAGGGCGAAGTATGGAGCTTTCTTT
TRBV2,-,TRBJ1-2,few,CASSEGTENYGYTF,TGTGCCAGCAGTGAAGGTACGGAGAACTATGGCTACACCTTC
TRBV7-9,TRBD1,TRBJ1-1,-,CASSSRNRGMPLPVAAFF,TGTGCCAGCAGCTCAAGAAACAGGGGAATGCCTTTACCGGTGGCAGCTTTCTTT
TRBV11-2,-,TRBJ1-3,once,CASVYINGPGNTIYF,TGTGCCAGCGTCTACATTAATGGGCCTGGAAACACCATATATTTT
TRBV11-2,TRBD1,TRBJ1-2,-,CASSLEWAGGGYGYTF,TGTGCCAGCAGCTTAGAGTGGGCAGGGGGCGGCTATGGCTACACCTTC
TRBV30,-,TRBJ1-2,once,CAWTECPGYYGYTF,TGTGCCTGGACCGAGTGTCCCGGGTACTATGGCTACACCTTC
TRBV5-7,-,TRBJ1-5,-,CASSAWTAKCSNQPQHF,TGTGCCAGCAGCGCCTGGACGGCAAAATGTAGCAATCAGCCCCAGCATTTT
TRBV18,-,TRBJ1-2,-,CASSPPGNYGYTF,TGTGCCAGCTCACCACCGGGGAACTATGGCTACACCTTC
TRBV19,-,TRBJ1-6,-,CASGLEPGSPLHF,TGTGCCAGTGGACTCGAACCGGGTTCACCCCTCCACTTT
TRBV5-4,-,TRBJ2-7,-,CASSAGGGVPYEQYF,TGTGCCAGCAGTGCCGGAGGGGGGGTGCCTTACGAGCAGTACTTC
TRBV2,-,TRBJ2-3,-,CATGTFSTDTQYF,TGTGCCACAGGGACGTTTAGCACAGATACGCAGTATTTT
TRBV11-3,-,TRBJ2-2,-,CASSFGTMAGSGELFF,TGTGCCAGCAGCTTCGGTACTATGGCCGGAAGCGGGGAGCTGTTTTTT